The 14 T cell receptor beta chains listed next were all sequenced from one sample in a study of PD-L1 blockade in urothelial cancer. The time point is: pretreatment peripheral blood. Measured with immunoSEQ multiplex PCR; TCRdb has only the in-frame clones, and not every one. The table lists some 52,000 clones, approximately 77% of them singletons. Sequencing used PBMCs, obtained around atezolizumab (anti-PD-L1) treatment. These receptors were collected from a man between 70 and 80 years old with urothelial cancer.

The rearrangement joins TRBV4-2 to TRBJ1-2, with a tentative D call TRBD1 (6 bases). This CDR3 region has 16 residues. Trimming stripped 0 bases from V and 5 bases from J, with 16 bases between. Per germline, CDR1 LGHNA and CDR2 YNFKEQ. The CDR3 coding sequence is TGTGCCAGCAGCCAAGAAGAGTGGGACACGGAGTATGGCTACACCTTC. This sequence encodes CASSQEEWDTEYGYTF.

CDR3 sequence (DNA): TGTGCCAGCAGCCGAGGACTCAACACTGAAGCTTTCTTT. Protein product: CASSRGLNTEAFF. This chain connects TRBV2 to TRBJ1-1; D is unclear. This CDR3 spans 13 amino acids. Germline lookup yields CDR1 SNHLY and CDR2 FYNNEI. V was pared by 6 bases and J by 2 bases, with 10 bases between.

With regard to this clone: Other DNA sequences in the sample encode the same CDR3. The V gene is TRBV7-2, the J gene TRBJ2-7, with no clear D. CDR1 and CDR2 from the germline V gene are SGHTA and FQGNSA. Between the trimmed V and J ends, which lost 3 bases and 3 bases, there was a span of 9 bases. The CDR3 contains 13 residues. The CDR3 DNA reads as TGTGCCAGCAGCTTGTCGCGGAACTACGAGCAGTACTTC. Translating it yields CASSLSRNYEQYF.

The chain uses TRBV19 and TRBJ1-2; 9 bases align to TRBD1. Germline CDR1 reads LNHDA; CDR2 reads SQIVND (reference sequence). Unmatched junction bases numbered 4, after V lost 3 bases and J lost 2 bases. The CDR3 loop spans 15 amino acids. CDR3 in DNA: TGTGCCAGTAGTATTTTGGGACAGGGAAACTATGGCTACACCTTC. It codes for CASSILGQGNYGYTF.

This chain uses TRBV19 with TRBJ2-3; 10 bases are a match to TRBD2. CDR1 LNHDA and CDR2 SQIVND come from the germline V gene (reference sequence). After removal of 3 bases from V and 4 bases from J, the junction contained 10 bases not matched to a gene. The CDR3 runs to 17 residues. The CDR3 spells CASSIGASSGGSDTQYF. The DNA for the CDR3 is TGTGCCAGTAGTATCGGGGCGAGTAGCGGGGGGTCAGATACGCAGTATTTT.

The V and J genes are TRBV5-4 and TRBJ2-7; D is unresolved. Germline V CDR1 and CDR2: SGHNT, YYREEE (reference sequence). CDR3 length: 13 residues. Deletions cut 1 base from V and 6 bases from J, with 11 bases between. The chain's CDR3 is CASSLNWAGEQYF. The CDR3 DNA follows: TGTGCCAGCAGCTTGAACTGGGCTGGCGAGCAGTACTTC.

Of note for this clone: At the DNA level, this CDR3 is encoded by other sequences in the same sample as well. The gene calls are TRBV10-2 and TRBJ1-5; D possibly corresponds to TRBD1 (5 bases). The CDR3 has 14 amino acids. Trimming removed 0 bases from V and 3 bases from J, with 6 bases in between. The V gene's germline CDR1 is WSHSY and CDR2 SAAADI. The CDR3 region is CASSESGLNQPQHF. In DNA, the CDR3 is TGCGCCAGCAGTGAGTCGGGGCTCAATCAGCCCCAGCATTTT.

The chain uses TRBV5-6 and TRBJ2-7; 7 bases map to TRBD2. After removal of 7 bases from V and 0 bases from J, the junction contained 16 bases not matched to a gene. The CDR3 totals 17 residues. Looked up from germline, CDR1 is SGHDT and CDR2 is YYEEEE. CDR3 loop: CASLTAGGGISSYEQYF. The CDR3 DNA reads as TGTGCCAGCCTAACAGCTGGGGGAGGGATCAGCTCCTACGAGCAGTACTTC.

The J gene is TRBJ2-2, the V gene TRBV19; possible D gene TRBD2, 6 bases. Trimming cost V 5 bases and J 0 bases, with 19 bases left between them. Germline lookup yields CDR1 LNHDA and CDR2 SQIVND (reference sequence). CDR3 length: 18 residues. CDR3 loop: CASSPRRGADANTGELFF. The CDR3, as DNA: TGTGCCAGTAGTCCCCGGCGGGGCGCAGACGCGAACACCGGGGAGCTGTTTTTT.

This clone was recorded only once. J is TRBJ1-1 and V is TRBV18; D perhaps matches TRBD1 (6 bases). Trimming removed 1 base at V and 1 base at J, with 10 bases between. The germline gives CDR1 KGHSH, CDR2 LQKENI. The CDR3 contains 15 residues. CDR3 amino acids: CASSPQGHWNTEAFF. In nucleotides, the CDR3 is TGTGCCAGCTCACCACAGGGACATTGGAACACTGAAGCTTTCTTT.

The chain recombines TRBV28 with TRBJ1-5; D possibly corresponds to TRBD1 (6 bases). Germline V gene lookup returns CDR1 MDHEN and CDR2 SYDVKM. Trimming removed 7 bases at V and 3 bases at J, with 16 bases between. This CDR3 comprises 15 residues. CDR3 coding DNA: TGTGCCAGCATCCTAGGGGGGGAGCACAATCAGCCCCAGCATTTT. It specifies CASILGGEHNQPQHF.

This chain joins TRBV2 and TRBJ1-2; possible D gene TRBD1, 5 bases. The CDR3 consists of 13 residues. Between the trimmed V and J ends, which lost 3 bases and 3 bases, there was a span of 8 bases. Germline CDR1 is SNHLY and CDR2 is FYNNEI. The CDR3 reads CASSEGRDYGYTF. The CDR3 DNA reads TGTGCCAGCAGTGAGGGCAGGGACTATGGCTACACCTTC.

The chain employs TRBV5-4 and TRBJ2-7; TRBD2 is a possible D gene (7 bases). Germline V gives CDR1 SGHNT, CDR2 YYREEE (reference sequence). The CDR3 contains 14 residues. V was clipped by 1 base and J by 2 bases, with 10 bases between them. The DNA for the CDR3 is TGTGCCAGCAGCTTGACAGGGACTACCTACGAGCAGTACTTC. Its protein is CASSLTGTTYEQYF.

V usage is TRBV5-4 and J usage is TRBJ1-2, with a weak D call TRBD1 (5 bases). The CDR3 extends over 13 amino acids. CDR1 is SGHNT and CDR2 is YYREEE in the germline V gene (reference sequence). Trimming cost V 0 bases and J 5 bases, with 8 bases left between them. Here the CDR3 reads CASSLAGGYGYTF. The CDR3 DNA sequence: TGTGCCAGCAGCTTGGCCGGGGGTTATGGCTACACCTTC.